This T cell receptor beta chain was documented in a study of blood T cell repertoires in COVID-19. At the level of the study: Acute and convalescent COVID-19 samples came from the United States, Italy and Spain. T cells, B-cell-depleted T cells, or PBMCs provided the cDNA or gDNA that served as material.

J gave up 4 bases and V 0 bases, and 4 bases lay outside the gene matches. This CDR3 is 15 amino acids long. Germline lookup yields CDR1 SGHNT and CDR2 YYREEE (reference sequence). Per the authors' pipeline: It was from reference gene primer amplification that nucleated cell counts were estimated. The data were produced by immunoSEQ multiplex PCR, yet TCRdb's version contains in-frame clones alone and is incomplete. V, J and clone size were drawn from that table, and D and trimming were deduced from the DNA. This table holds fewer than 85,000 clones, about 87% found once. Points on this clone: This CDR3 is also generated by other DNA sequences in the sample.

Sequencing used peripheral blood. The sequence came from a human donor in a cohort sampled during active COVID-19. The chain joins TRBV5-4 to TRBJ2-1; 7 nucleotides match TRBD1. The CDR3 protein is CASSLDRGSYNEQFF. CDR3 bases: TGTGCCAGCAGCTTGGACAGGGGTTCGTACAATGAGCAGTTCTTC.